This TCR beta chain is from a study of early T cells in non-severe SARS-CoV-2 infection. For the study at large: Bulk RNA taken from unsorted whole blood was sequenced, leaving chains unpaired.

MiXCR, applied by TCRdb to the 5' RACE reads, yields one record per CDR3 protein. The table has 25,000 to 35,000 distinct CDR3 sequences, around 5.2% seen once. The V gene end was trimmed by 5 bases and the J gene end by 3 bases; junction bases not matched to a gene: 3. The CDR3 runs 14 residues. The germline V gene encodes CDR1 MDHEN and CDR2 SYDVKM. In this sample, this clonotype turned up many times. Material: whole blood. V is TRBV28 and J is TRBJ2-1, with 8 bases lining up with TRBD2. The sequence derives from an adult who was a healthcare worker with PCR-confirmed SARS-CoV-2 infection or an uninfected control (not recorded which). The CDR3 sequence is CASSITSGYNEQFF. DNA of the CDR3: TGTGCCAGCAGTATCACTAGCGGCTACAATGAGCAGTTCTTC. Supplemented by reference TRBV28 and TRBJ2-1, the full variable domain reads DVKVTQSSRYLVKRTGEKVFLECVQDMDHENMFWYRQDPGLGLRLIYFSYDVKMKEKGDIPEGYSVSREKKERFSLILESASTNQTSMYLCASSITSGYNEQFFGPGTRLTVL.